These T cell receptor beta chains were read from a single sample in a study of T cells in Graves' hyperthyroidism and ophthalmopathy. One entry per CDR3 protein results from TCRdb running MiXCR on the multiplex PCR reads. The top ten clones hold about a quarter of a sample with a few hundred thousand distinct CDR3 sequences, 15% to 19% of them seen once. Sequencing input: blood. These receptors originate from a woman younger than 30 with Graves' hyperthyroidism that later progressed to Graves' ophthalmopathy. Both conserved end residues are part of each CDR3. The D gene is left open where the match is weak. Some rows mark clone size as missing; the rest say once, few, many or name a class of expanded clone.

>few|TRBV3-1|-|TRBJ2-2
CASSRTIPSTGELFF
TGTGCCAGCAGCCGGACAATTCCAAGCACCGGGGAGCTGTTTTTT
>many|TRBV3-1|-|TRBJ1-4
CASSLDTRHEKLFF
TGTGCCAGCAGCCTCGACACACGTCATGAAAAACTGTTTTTT
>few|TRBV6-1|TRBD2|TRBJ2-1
CASSEVDGRVINEQFF
TGTGCCAGCAGTGAAGTGGACGGGAGGGTTATTAATGAGCAGTTCTTC
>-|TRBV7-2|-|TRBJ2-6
CASSSPNVLTF
TGTGCCAGCAGCTCACCGAACGTCCTGACTTTC
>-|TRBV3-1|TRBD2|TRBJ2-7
CASSPSLAGAYEQYF
TGTGCCAGCAGCCCCTCCCTAGCGGGAGCCTACGAGCAGTACTTC
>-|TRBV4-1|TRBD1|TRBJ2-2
CASSHDRGSAGELFF
TGCGCCAGCAGCCACGACAGGGGAAGTGCCGGGGAGCTGTTTTTT
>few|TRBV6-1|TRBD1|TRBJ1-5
CASTPGQGVNQPQHF
TGTGCCAGCACCCCCGGACAGGGGGTCAATCAGCCCCAGCATTTT
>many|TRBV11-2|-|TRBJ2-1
CASSLVAGNEQFF
TGTGCCAGCAGCTTAGTTGCAGGGAATGAGCAGTTCTTC
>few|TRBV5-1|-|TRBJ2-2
CASNTGTVNTGELFF
TGCGCCAGCAACACGGGGACGGTGAACACCGGGGAGCTGTTTTTT
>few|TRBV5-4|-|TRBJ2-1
CASSHDKSSYNEQFF
TGTGCCAGCAGCCACGACAAGAGCTCCTACAATGAGCAGTTCTTC
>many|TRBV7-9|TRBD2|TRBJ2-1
CASSPTSGINEQFF
TGTGCCAGCAGCCCGACTAGCGGGATCAATGAGCAGTTCTTC
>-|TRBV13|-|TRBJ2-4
CASSLVQGDKNIQYF
TGTGCCAGCAGCTTAGTCCAGGGTGACAAAAACATTCAGTACTTC
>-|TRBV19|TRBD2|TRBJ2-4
CASSIGGLAGSIQYF
TGTGCCAGTAGTATTGGAGGACTAGCGGGAAGCATTCAGTACTTC
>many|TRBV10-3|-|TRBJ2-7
CATRDIPGPYEQYF
TGTGCCACCAGGGACATTCCCGGACCTTACGAGCAGTACTTC
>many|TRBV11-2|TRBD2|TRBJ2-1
CASSFGTSGRAMYNEQFF
TGTGCCAGCAGCTTCGGGACTAGCGGGAGGGCGATGTACAATGAGCAGTTCTTC
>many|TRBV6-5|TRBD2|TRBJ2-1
CASSSGTSEVKEQFF
TGTGCCAGCAGTTCCGGGACTAGCGAGGTAAAGGAGCAGTTCTTC
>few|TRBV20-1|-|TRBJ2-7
CSARTDGYEQYF
TGCAGTGCTAGAACGGATGGCTACGAGCAGTACTTC
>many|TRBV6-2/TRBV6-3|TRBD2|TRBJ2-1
CASSYSRTSGRLGSYNEQFF
TGTGCCAGCAGTTACTCCAGGACTAGCGGGAGGCTCGGCTCCTACAATGAGCAGTTCTTC
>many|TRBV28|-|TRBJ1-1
CASSLAGKRNTEAFF
TGTGCCAGCAGTTTAGCAGGGAAGCGGAACACTGAAGCTTTCTTT
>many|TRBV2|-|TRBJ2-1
CASRESRDTYYNEQFF
TGTGCCAGCAGGGAGTCCCGGGACACTTACTACAATGAGCAGTTCTTC
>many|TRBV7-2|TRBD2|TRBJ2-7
CASSLSASGTYEQYF
TGTGCCAGCAGCTTGTCGGCTAGCGGGACCTACGAGCAGTACTTC
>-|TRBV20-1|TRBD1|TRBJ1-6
CSARLPGQGRDNSPLHF
TGCAGTGCTAGATTACCGGGACAGGGGCGAGATAATTCACCCCTCCACTTT
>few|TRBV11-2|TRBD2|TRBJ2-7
CASSLGGSSGSYEQYF
TGTGCCAGCAGCTTAGGGGGGTCTAGCGGGAGCTACGAGCAGTACTTC
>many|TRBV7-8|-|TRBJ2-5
CASSLGTSSFMQETQYF
TGTGCCAGCAGCTTAGGCACTAGCTCCTTCATGCAAGAGACCCAGTACTTC
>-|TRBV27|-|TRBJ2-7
CASSSAVGRGEQYF
TGTGCCAGCAGTTCCGCAGTGGGGAGGGGGGAGCAGTACTTC
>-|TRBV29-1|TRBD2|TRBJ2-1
CSVRTGLAGGQEQFF
TGCAGCGTTCGGACGGGACTAGCGGGAGGGCAGGAGCAGTTCTTC
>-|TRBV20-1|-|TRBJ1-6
CSARVLGGQENSPLHF
TGCAGTGCTAGAGTCCTGGGAGGGCAGGAAAATTCACCCCTCCACTTT
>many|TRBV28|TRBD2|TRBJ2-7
CASSISGSGNEQYF
TGTGCCAGCAGTATCAGCGGGAGCGGGAACGAGCAGTACTTC
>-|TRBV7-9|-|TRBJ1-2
CASSADRPRGYTF
TGTGCCAGCAGCGCTGACAGGCCCCGCGGCTACACCTTC
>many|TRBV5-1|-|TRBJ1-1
CASSFGSRMNTEAFF
TGCGCCAGCAGCTTCGGAAGTAGGATGAACACTGAAGCTTTCTTT
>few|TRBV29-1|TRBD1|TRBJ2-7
CSARQGRYEQYF
TGCAGCGCCCGACAGGGGAGGTACGAGCAGTACTTC
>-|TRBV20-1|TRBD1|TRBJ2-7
CSARATGTYEQYF
TGCAGTGCTAGAGCGACAGGGACCTACGAGCAGTACTTC
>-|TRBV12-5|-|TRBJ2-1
CASGFGGPFNEQFF
TGTGCTAGTGGTTTCGGGGGTCCCTTCAATGAGCAGTTCTTC
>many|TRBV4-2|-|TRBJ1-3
CASSQGARVDTIYF
TGTGCCAGCAGCCAAGGTGCCAGGGTGGACACCATATATTTT
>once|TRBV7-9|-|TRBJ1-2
CASSPTSRREKYGYTF
TGTGCCAGCAGCCCTACTTCCAGGAGAGAGAAATATGGCTACACCTTC
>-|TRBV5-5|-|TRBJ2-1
CASSLAYSQETQFF
TGTGCCAGCAGCTTGGCCTATTCTCAAGAGACCCAGTTCTTC
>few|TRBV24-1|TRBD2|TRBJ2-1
CATSAGVTSGRTRDNEQFF
TGTGCCACCAGTGCCGGCGTGACTAGCGGGAGGACCCGAGACAATGAGCAGTTCTTC
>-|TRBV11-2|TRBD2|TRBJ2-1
CASSGLAGNNEQFF
TGTGCCAGCAGCGGACTAGCGGGGAACAATGAGCAGTTCTTC
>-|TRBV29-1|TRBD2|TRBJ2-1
CSAEHYGTSVYNEQFF
TGCAGCGCTGAGCACTATGGGACTAGCGTTTACAATGAGCAGTTCTTC
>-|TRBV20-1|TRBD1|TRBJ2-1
CSANLQGGPYNEQFF
TGCAGTGCTAATTTACAGGGGGGTCCCTACAATGAGCAGTTCTTC
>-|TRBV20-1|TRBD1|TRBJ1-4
CSARDGPTGANEKLFF
TGCAGTGCTAGAGATGGACCGACAGGGGCTAATGAAAAACTGTTTTTT
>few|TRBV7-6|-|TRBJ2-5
CASSLLGRGALDF
TGTGCCAGCAGCTTATTGGGTCGGGGGGCCTTGGACTTC